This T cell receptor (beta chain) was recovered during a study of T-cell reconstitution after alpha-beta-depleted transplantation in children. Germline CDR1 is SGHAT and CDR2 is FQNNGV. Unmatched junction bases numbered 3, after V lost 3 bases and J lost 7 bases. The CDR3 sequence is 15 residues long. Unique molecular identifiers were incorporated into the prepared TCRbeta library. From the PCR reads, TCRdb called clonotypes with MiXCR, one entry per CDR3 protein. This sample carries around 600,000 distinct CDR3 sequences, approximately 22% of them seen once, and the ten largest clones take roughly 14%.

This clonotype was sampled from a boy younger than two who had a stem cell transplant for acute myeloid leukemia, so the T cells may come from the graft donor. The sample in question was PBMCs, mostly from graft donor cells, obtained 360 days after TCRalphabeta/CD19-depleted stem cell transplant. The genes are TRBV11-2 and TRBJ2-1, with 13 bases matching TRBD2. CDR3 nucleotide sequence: TGTGCCAGCAGCTTTACTAGCGGGGGGGCTAATGAGCAGTTCTTC. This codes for CASSFTSGGANEQFF.